These 23 T cell receptor beta chains were sequenced from one sample in a study of vaccination effects on CD4 cells after COVID-19 (dated by TCRdb to the early 2020s). These receptors are not linked to any known antigen. Libraries were prepared through the immunoSEQ multiplex PCR assay. TCRdb provides this immuneACCESS table in a form limited to in-frame rearrangements. Some clones are lacking; in checked studies, under half of them reflect an unresolved V gene, and why the rest are absent is not known. Within this sample are 21,000 or so clones, with roughly 69% of them counted one time only. The ten largest clones capture approximately 38% of the sample. In the ViraFEST assay, PBMC were stimulated with viral peptide pools, and TCR sequencing was then used to find antigen-specific CD4+ T cell clonotypes based on their expansion. After approximately eleven days of culture, CD4+ T cells were isolated with the EasySep CD4+ T cell isolation kit. PCR-confirmed SARS-CoV-2 infection had occurred in convalescent patients between March and December 2020, before the Alpha, Beta and Delta variants emerged in the United States.

Sample: CD4+ T cells from PBMCs cultured with a peptide pool, taken before COVID-19 vaccination. These receptors all stem from a human donor who had a prior SARS-CoV-2 infection.

The gene calls are TRBV6-5 and TRBJ1-5, with D possibly matching TRBD1 (5 bases). V was clipped by 4 bases and J by 4 bases, with 8 bases between them. Per germline, CDR1 MNHEY and CDR2 SVGAGI. The length of the CDR3 is 13 residues. The CDR3, as DNA: TGTGCCAGCAGTTCCAGGGAAAATCAGCCCCAGCATTTT. This encodes CASSSRENQPQHF.

The chain has TRBV11-3 and TRBJ1-1; D possibly corresponds to TRBD1 (6 bases). Germline CDR1 is SGHNT and CDR2 is YENEEA. This CDR3 has 15 residues. V was trimmed by 5 bases and J by 0 bases, leaving 13 bases between them. CDR3 nucleotide sequence: TGTGCCAGCAGCCCCTTCGGGGGCTTGAACACTGAAGCTTTCTTT. Translated, it gives CASSPFGGLNTEAFF. The whole variable domain, remainder taken from reference TRBV11-3 and TRBJ1-1, is EAGVVQSPRYKIIEKKQPVAFWCNPISGHNTLYWYLQNLGQGPELLIRYENEEAVDDSQLPKDRFSAERLKGVDSTLKIQPAELGDSAVYLCASSPFGGLNTEAFFGQGTRLTVV.

A few counts support this clone. The chain recombines TRBV5-1 with TRBJ1-1, with D possibly TRBD1 on 5 matching bases. This CDR3 has 15 residues. Trimming left V 0 bases short and J 3 bases short, with 12 bases between. Germline V gene data show CDR1 as SGHRS and CDR2 as YFSETQ. The CDR3 here is CASSLVGGGDTEAFF. CDR3 coding DNA: TGCGCCAGCAGCTTGGTAGGCGGGGGAGACACTGAAGCTTTCTTT.

The chain carries TRBV5-1 and TRBJ2-7; a weak D match, TRBD2 (6 bases). The V gene's germline CDR1 is SGHRS and CDR2 YFSETQ. V was trimmed by 3 bases and J by 8 bases, leaving 18 bases between them. The CDR3 runs to 14 residues. In nucleotides, the CDR3 is TGCGCCAGCAGCTCCGGGGACTCCTGGGTCAAGCAGTACTTC. It codes for CASSSGDSWVKQYF.

The chain uses TRBV5-8 and TRBJ2-1; D could derive from TRBD1 or TRBD2 (5 bases each). V was clipped by 0 bases and J by 6 bases, with 13 bases between them. Germline lookup yields CDR1 SGHTS and CDR2 YDEGEE. CDR3 length equals 15 residues. The CDR3 is CASSLARTRGNEQFF. The CDR3 nucleotides are TGTGCCAGCAGCTTGGCCCGTACTAGGGGCAATGAGCAGTTCTTC.

The gene calls are TRBV5-4 and TRBJ2-1; D perhaps matches TRBD2 (6 bases). CDR3 size: 16 residues. V was trimmed by 1 base and J by 1 base, leaving 12 bases between them. CDR1 is SGHNT and CDR2 is YYREEE in the germline V gene (reference sequence). The CDR3 sequence is CASSLWLASSYNEQFF. CDR3 DNA: TGTGCCAGCAGCTTGTGGCTAGCGAGTTCCTACAATGAGCAGTTCTTC.

V gene TRBV18 combines with J gene TRBJ2-7; possible D gene TRBD2, 6 bases. Trimming shortened V by 10 bases and J by 3 bases, and 16 bases separated the two germline ends. CDR3 size: 13 residues. Germline loops: CDR1 KGHSH, CDR2 LQKENI. The CDR3 reads CATKSLSGYEQYF. CDR3 bases: TGTGCCACAAAAAGCCTTAGCGGCTACGAGCAGTACTTC.

The chain joins TRBV19 to TRBJ2-3; 12 bases map to TRBD2. Trimming took 5 bases from V and 2 from J; bases not matched to a gene: 5. This CDR3 is 16 amino acids long. Germline loops: CDR1 LNHDA, CDR2 SQIVND (reference sequence). The CDR3 DNA is TGTGCCAGTAGTTACGGACTAGCGGGGTCCACAGATACGCAGTATTTT. This encodes CASSYGLAGSTDTQYF. The variable domain in full, with the rest retrieved from reference TRBV19 and TRBJ2-3, is DGGITQSPKYLFRKEGQNVTLSCEQNLNHDAMYWYRQDPGQGLRLIYYSQIVNDFQKGDIAEGYSVSREKKESFPLTVTSAQKNPTAFYLCASSYGLAGSTDTQYFGPGTRLTVL.

The V and J genes are TRBV11-2 and TRBJ1-3; D unclear. Trimming removed 4 bases at V and 4 bases at J, with 11 bases between. The CDR3 has 14 amino acids. CDR1 is SGHAT and CDR2 is FQNNGV in the germline V gene. This CDR3 reads CASSSRLAGNTIYF. In nucleotides, the CDR3 is TGTGCCAGCAGCTCCCGGTTGGCAGGAAACACCATATATTTT.

The rearrangement uses TRBV5-5 and TRBJ2-1; D may be TRBD1 (6 bases). From germline, CDR1 is SGHKS and CDR2 YYEKEE (reference sequence). The CDR3 runs to 15 residues. V lost 4 bases to trimming and J lost 3 bases, with 14 bases between them. CDR3 nucleotide sequence: TGTGCCAGCAGCCTACAGGGATCTGTCTACAATGAGCAGTTCTTC. The encoded protein is CASSLQGSVYNEQFF.

The rearrangement joins TRBV5-1 to TRBJ2-5, with D possibly matching TRBD2 (6 bases). V was pared by 0 bases and J by 5 bases, with 11 bases between. This CDR3 has 14 residues. CDR1 is SGHRS and CDR2 is YFSETQ in the germline V gene. The CDR3 is CASSLVADRETQYF. The CDR3 DNA is TGCGCCAGCAGCTTGGTAGCGGACCGGGAGACCCAGTACTTC.

The rearrangement uses TRBV30 and TRBJ1-6; D uncertain. Trimming pared 1 base from V and 6 bases from J, leaving 7 bases between. The CDR3 is 13 residues long. Germline-derived CDR1 and CDR2 are GTSNPN and SVGIG (reference sequence). CDR3 sequence (DNA): TGTGCCTGGAGTGGAGGGTTTAATTCACCCCTCCACTTT. Its protein is CAWSGGFNSPLHF.

This chain uses TRBV9 with TRBJ2-3; D gene unclear. Trimming cost V 4 bases and J 9 bases, with 15 bases left between them. The CDR3 has 13 residues. Germline assignment: CDR1 SGDLS and CDR2 YYNGEE. Written as DNA, the CDR3 is TGTGCCAGCAGCCCACCCATGGAAGGAACGCAGTATTTT. Translating it yields CASSPPMEGTQYF.

V gene TRBV24-1 combines with J gene TRBJ1-1; maybe TRBD1 (5 bases). In germline, CDR1 is KGHDR, CDR2 SFDVKD. The length of the CDR3 is 12 residues. The V end was cut by 5 bases, the J end by 3 bases, with 6 bases between. The CDR3 DNA follows: TGTGCCACCAGTGTGGGGGACACTGAAGCTTTCTTT. This codes for CATSVGDTEAFF.

The chain couples TRBV18 to TRBJ2-7, with TRBD1 identical over 7 bases. Germline lookup yields CDR1 KGHSH and CDR2 LQKENI. The CDR3 runs to 16 residues. Losses at the gene ends were 5 bases for V and 0 bases for J; bases not matched to a gene: 10. The CDR3 here is CASSSTKTGNSYEQYF. DNA for the CDR3: TGTGCCAGCTCATCGACGAAGACAGGGAACTCCTACGAGCAGTACTTC.

The chain links TRBV19 to TRBJ2-3; D uncertain. The CDR3 is 14 residues long. With 7 bases removed from V and 0 bases from J, the gap between germline ends came to 11 bases. Germline V gene data show CDR1 as LNHDA and CDR2 as SQIVND (reference sequence). DNA of the CDR3: TGTGCCAGTACTGGGCCTATGAGCACAGATACGCAGTATTTT. It codes for CASTGPMSTDTQYF.

This clone has just a few counts. The V and J genes are TRBV12-3 or TRBV12-4 and TRBJ1-5; the D is unclear. V lost 6 bases and J lost 7, with 10 bases in between. This CDR3 spans 12 amino acids. CDR3 sequence reads: CASSMGGQPQHF. CDR3 DNA: TGTGCCAGCAGCATGGGAGGGCAGCCCCAGCATTTT.

This clone was found once. The chain carries TRBV2 and TRBJ1-1; D remains ambiguous. Between the trimmed V and J ends, which lost 7 bases and 1 base, there was a span of 10 bases. There are 13 residues in the CDR3. Per the germline V gene, CDR1 is SNHLY and CDR2 is FYNNEI. CDR3 amino acids: CASIRERNTEAFF. For the CDR3, the DNA is TGTGCCAGCATCCGGGAGAGGAACACTGAAGCTTTCTTT.

This clone was found a few times. The J gene is TRBJ1-2, the V gene TRBV30, with D possibly TRBD1 on 5 matching bases. V lost 8 bases to trimming and J lost 6 bases, with 13 bases between them. The CDR3 covers 11 residues. Germline CDR1 reads GTSNPN; CDR2 reads SVGIG (reference sequence). Here the CDR3 DNA reads TGTGCCCGGGAGTCGGGGGATGGCTACACCTTC. It encodes CARESGDGYTF.

This clone was observed a single time. The V gene is TRBV7-6, the J gene TRBJ2-3; 9 bases are a match to TRBD2. Germline V gives CDR1 SGHVS, CDR2 FNYEAQ. This CDR3 contains 18 residues. The junction had 11 bases not matched to a gene; V was cut back by 2 bases and J by 2 bases. In DNA, the CDR3 is TGTGCCAGCAGCTTATTACCCGTAGCGGGGGCGAACACAGATACGCAGTATTTT. The encoded protein is CASSLLPVAGANTDTQYF. Filled out from reference TRBV7-6 and TRBJ2-3, the complete variable domain reads GAGVSQSPRYKVTKRGQDVALRCDPISGHVSLYWYRQALGQGPEFLTYFNYEAQQDKSGLPNDRFSAERPEGSISTLTIQRTEQRDSAMYRCASSLLPVAGANTDTQYFGPGTRLTVL.

The chain combines TRBV7-2 with TRBJ2-3; TRBD2 matches at 10 bases. CDR1 and CDR2 from the germline V gene are SGHTA and FQGNSA. The CDR3 consists of 18 residues. Trimming cost V 6 bases and J 2 bases; bases outside gene matches: 14. The CDR3 DNA sequence: TGTGCCAGCAGTTCCCCCTCTAGGACTAGCGGATTCACAGATACGCAGTATTTT. As protein: CASSSPSRTSGFTDTQYF.

The chain joins TRBV15 to TRBJ1-1, with D unclear. The CDR3 consists of 15 residues. V shed 1 base and J shed 0 bases, with 9 bases lying between them. Germline V gene data show CDR1 as LNHNV and CDR2 as YYDKDF (reference sequence). In DNA, the CDR3 is TGTGCCACCAGCAGAGCGGCCAGTTTGAACACTGAAGCTTTCTTT. It specifies CATSRAASLNTEAFF.

This chain joins TRBV7-9 and TRBJ1-2; D is undetermined. This CDR3 is 11 amino acids long. Germline assignment: CDR1 SEHNR and CDR2 FQNEAQ (reference sequence). Trimming cost V 0 bases and J 8 bases, with 4 bases left between them. The CDR3 spells CASSLAGGYTF. CDR3 in DNA: TGTGCCAGCAGCTTAGCGGGGGGCTACACCTTC.